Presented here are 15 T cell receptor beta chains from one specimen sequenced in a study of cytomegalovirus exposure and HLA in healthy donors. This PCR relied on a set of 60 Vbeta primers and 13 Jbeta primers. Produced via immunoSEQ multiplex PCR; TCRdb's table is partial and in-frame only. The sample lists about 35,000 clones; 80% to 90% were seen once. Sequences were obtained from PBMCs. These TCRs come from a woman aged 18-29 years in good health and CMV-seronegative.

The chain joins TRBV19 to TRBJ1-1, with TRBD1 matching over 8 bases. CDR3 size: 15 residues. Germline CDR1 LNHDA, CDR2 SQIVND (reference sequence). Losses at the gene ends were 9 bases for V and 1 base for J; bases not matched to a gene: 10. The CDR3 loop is CASVPGQVPNTEAFF. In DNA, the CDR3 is TGTGCCAGCGTCCCGGGACAGGTTCCGAACACTGAAGCTTTCTTT.

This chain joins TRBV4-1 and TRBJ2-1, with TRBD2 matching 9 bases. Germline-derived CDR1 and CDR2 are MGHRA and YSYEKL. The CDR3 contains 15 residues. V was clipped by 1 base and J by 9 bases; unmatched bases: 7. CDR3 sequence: CASSQVIAGEGEQFF. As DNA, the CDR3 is TGCGCCAGCAGCCAAGTCATAGCGGGGGAGGGTGAGCAGTTCTTC.

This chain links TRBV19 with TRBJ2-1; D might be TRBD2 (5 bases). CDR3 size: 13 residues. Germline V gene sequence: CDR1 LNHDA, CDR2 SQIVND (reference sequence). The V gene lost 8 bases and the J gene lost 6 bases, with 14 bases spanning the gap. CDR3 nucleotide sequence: TGTGCCAGTGGAAGAGGGAGTGGCAATGAGCAGTTCTTC. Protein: CASGRGSGNEQFF.

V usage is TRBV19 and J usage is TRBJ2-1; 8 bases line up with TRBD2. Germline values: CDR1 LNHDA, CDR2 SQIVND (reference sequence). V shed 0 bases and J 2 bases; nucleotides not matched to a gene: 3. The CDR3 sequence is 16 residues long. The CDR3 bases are TGTGCCAGTAGTATAGAAGGCGGGGGGCCCTACAATGAGCAGTTCTTC. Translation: CASSIEGGGPYNEQFF.

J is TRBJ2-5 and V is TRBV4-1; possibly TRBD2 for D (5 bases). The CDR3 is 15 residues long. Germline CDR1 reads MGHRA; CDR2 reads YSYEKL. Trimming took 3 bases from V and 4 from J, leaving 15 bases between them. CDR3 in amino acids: CASSHGVGRRETQYF. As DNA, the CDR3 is TGCGCCAGCAGCCACGGGGTAGGCCGTCGAGAGACCCAGTACTTC.

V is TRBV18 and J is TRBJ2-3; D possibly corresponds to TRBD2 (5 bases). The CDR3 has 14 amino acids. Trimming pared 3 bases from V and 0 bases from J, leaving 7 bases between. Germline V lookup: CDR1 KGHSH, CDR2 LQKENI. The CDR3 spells CASSPPGSTDTQYF. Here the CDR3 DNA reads TGTGCCAGCTCACCTCCGGGAAGCACAGATACGCAGTATTTT.

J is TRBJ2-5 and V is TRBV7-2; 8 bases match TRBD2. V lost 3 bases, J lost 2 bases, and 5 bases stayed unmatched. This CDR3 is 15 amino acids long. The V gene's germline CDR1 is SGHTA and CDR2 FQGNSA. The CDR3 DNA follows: TGTGCCAGCAGCTTCATAGCGGGGCTTCAAGAGACCCAGTACTTC. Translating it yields CASSFIAGLQETQYF.

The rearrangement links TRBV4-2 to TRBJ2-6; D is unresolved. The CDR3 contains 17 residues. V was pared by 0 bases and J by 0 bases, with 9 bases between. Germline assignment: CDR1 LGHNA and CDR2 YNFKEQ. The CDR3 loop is CASSQEVVLSGANVLTF. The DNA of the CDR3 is TGTGCCAGCAGCCAAGAAGTGGTACTCTCTGGGGCCAACGTCCTGACTTTC.

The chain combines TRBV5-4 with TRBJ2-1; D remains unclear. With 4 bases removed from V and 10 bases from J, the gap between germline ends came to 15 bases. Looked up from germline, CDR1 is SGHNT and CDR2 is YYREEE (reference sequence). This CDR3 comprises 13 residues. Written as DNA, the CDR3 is TGTGCCAGCAGCCACCCGCCTAGTGGGGAGCAGTTCTTC. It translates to CASSHPPSGEQFF.

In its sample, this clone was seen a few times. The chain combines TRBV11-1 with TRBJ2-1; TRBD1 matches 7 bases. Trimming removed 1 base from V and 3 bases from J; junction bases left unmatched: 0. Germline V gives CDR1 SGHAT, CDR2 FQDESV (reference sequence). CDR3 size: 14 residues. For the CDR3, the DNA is TGTGCCAGCAGCTTAGGACAGGGCTACAATGAGCAGTTCTTC. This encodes CASSLGQGYNEQFF.

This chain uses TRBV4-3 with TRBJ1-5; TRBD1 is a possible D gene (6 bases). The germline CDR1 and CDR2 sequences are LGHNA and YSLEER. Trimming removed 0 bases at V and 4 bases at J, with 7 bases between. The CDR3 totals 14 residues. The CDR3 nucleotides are TGCGCCAGCAGCCAAGATAGGGGGAATCAGCCCCAGCATTTT. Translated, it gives CASSQDRGNQPQHF.

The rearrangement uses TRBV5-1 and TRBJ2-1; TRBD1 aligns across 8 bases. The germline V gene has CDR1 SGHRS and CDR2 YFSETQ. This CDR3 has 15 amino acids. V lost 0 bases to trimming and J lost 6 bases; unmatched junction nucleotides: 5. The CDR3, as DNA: TGCGCCAGCAGCTTGGTGTCCGACAGGGGCAATGAGCAGTTCTTC. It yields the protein CASSLVSDRGNEQFF. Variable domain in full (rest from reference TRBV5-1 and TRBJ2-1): KAGVTQTPRYLIKTRGQQVTLSCSPISGHRSVSWYQQTPGQGLQFLFEYFSETQRNKGNFPGRFSGRQFSNSRSEMNVSTLELGDSALYLCASSLVSDRGNEQFFGPGTRLTVL.

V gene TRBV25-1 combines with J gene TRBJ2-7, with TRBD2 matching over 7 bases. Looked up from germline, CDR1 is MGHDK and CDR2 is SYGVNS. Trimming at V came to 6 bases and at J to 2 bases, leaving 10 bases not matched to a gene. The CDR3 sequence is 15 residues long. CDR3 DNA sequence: TGTGCCAGCAGCCTCGGGAGCGGGAACCCCTACGAGCAGTACTTC. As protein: CASSLGSGNPYEQYF.

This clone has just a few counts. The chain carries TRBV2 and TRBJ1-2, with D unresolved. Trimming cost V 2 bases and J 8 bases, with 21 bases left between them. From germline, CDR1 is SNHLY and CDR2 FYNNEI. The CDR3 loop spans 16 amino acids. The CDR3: CASSESTSRDLQGYTF. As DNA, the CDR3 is TGTGCCAGCAGTGAAAGTACGTCCCGGGATCTGCAGGGCTACACCTTC.

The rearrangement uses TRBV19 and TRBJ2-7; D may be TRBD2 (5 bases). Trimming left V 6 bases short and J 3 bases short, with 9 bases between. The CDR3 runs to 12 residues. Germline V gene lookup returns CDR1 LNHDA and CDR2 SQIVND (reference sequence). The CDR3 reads CASSDGIYEQYF. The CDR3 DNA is TGTGCCAGTAGCGACGGGATCTACGAGCAGTACTTC.